This is a list of T cell receptor beta chains from one sample in a study of T cell changes during pregnancy in multiple sclerosis. Clones were read by immunoSEQ multiplex PCR, and TCRdb kept only the in-frame ones, dropping some. Of approximately 46,000 clones listed, roughly nine tenths are singletons. Source: CD8+ T cells from peripheral blood mononuclear cells, taken in the second trimester of pregnancy. The receptors derive from a female donor with multiple sclerosis, enrolled in a pregnancy study. Both conserved end residues are part of each CDR3. The order of the fields is clone size, J gene, D gene, V gene, CDR3 DNA, CDR3 protein. The D gene is left open where the match is weak. Clone size is stated in some rows and not others, as once, few, many or a class when expanded.

size: NA
J: TRBJ2-1
D: NA
V: TRBV28
DNA: TGTGCCAGCAGTCCGGGAGATGAGCAGTTCTTC
CDR3: CASSPGDEQFF

size: NA
J: TRBJ1-4
D: NA
V: TRBV2
DNA: TGTGCCAGCAGTTCCTCAGTTGCAACTAATGAAAAACTGTTTTTT
CDR3: CASSSSVATNEKLFF

size: NA
J: TRBJ2-2
D: NA
V: TRBV2
DNA: TGTGCCAGCAGTCCGCGGGATAACACCGGGGAGCTGTTTTTT
CDR3: CASSPRDNTGELFF

size: once
J: TRBJ1-2
D: TRBD1
V: TRBV25-1
DNA: TGTGCCAGCAGTGCCGGGACAGAGTTTAACTATGGCTACACCTTC
CDR3: CASSAGTEFNYGYTF

size: NA
J: TRBJ1-4
D: NA
V: TRBV9
DNA: TGTGCCAGCAGCCCTAGCGGGGGCGCGGCTGAAAAACTGTTTTTT
CDR3: CASSPSGGAAEKLFF

size: NA
J: TRBJ2-7
D: NA
V: TRBV6-6
DNA: TGTGCCAGCAGTTACTTAGGAGACAGCTCCTACGAGCAGTACTTC
CDR3: CASSYLGDSSYEQYF

size: few
J: TRBJ2-2
D: NA
V: TRBV5-1
DNA: TGCGCCAGCAGCTTGGTGGGGGGAGAGACATCGAACACCGGGGAGCTGTTTTTT
CDR3: CASSLVGGETSNTGELFF

size: NA
J: TRBJ2-1
D: TRBD2
V: TRBV27
DNA: TGTGCCAGCAGCCCTAGCGGTTCCTACAATGAGCAGTTCTTC
CDR3: CASSPSGSYNEQFF

size: NA
J: TRBJ1-2
D: TRBD1
V: TRBV9
DNA: TGTGCCAGCAGCGGAACCGGGACAGGGGGCAAAGGTCCCTATGGCTACACCTTC
CDR3: CASSGTGTGGKGPYGYTF

size: once
J: TRBJ2-7
D: NA
V: TRBV25-1
DNA: TGTGCCAGCAGCCAACAGGGAACCACCTACGAGCAGTACTTC
CDR3: CASSQQGTTYEQYF

size: NA
J: TRBJ1-5
D: NA
V: TRBV4-2
DNA: TGTGCCAGCAGCCAAGAGAATGGCCTTTCCAATCAGCCCCAGCATTTT
CDR3: CASSQENGLSNQPQHF

size: NA
J: TRBJ2-6
D: NA
V: TRBV27
DNA: TGTGCCAGCAGTTTATCGGTCAGGGGAAGGAGCTCTGGGGCCAACGTCCTGACTTTC
CDR3: CASSLSVRGRSSGANVLTF

size: once
J: TRBJ1-2
D: NA
V: TRBV4-1
DNA: TGCGCCAGCAGCCAAGACCCCGGGTCCAACTATGGCTACACCTTC
CDR3: CASSQDPGSNYGYTF

size: NA
J: TRBJ2-1
D: NA
V: TRBV7-9
DNA: TGTGCCAGCAGCTCGCCCTACGGGTTTCCTAACAATGAGCAGTTCTTC
CDR3: CASSSPYGFPNNEQFF

size: NA
J: TRBJ2-3
D: TRBD2
V: TRBV5-1
DNA: TGCGCCAGCAGCTCCGGGGGGTATGACACAGATACGCAGTATTTT
CDR3: CASSSGGYDTDTQYF

size: NA
J: TRBJ1-4
D: NA
V: TRBV19
DNA: TGTGCCAGTAGTATAGACAGTTTTAATGAAAAACTGTTTTTT
CDR3: CASSIDSFNEKLFF

size: NA
J: TRBJ2-1
D: NA
V: TRBV5-6
DNA: TGTGCCAGCAGCTTGGGGCCGGGTGAGCAGTTCTTC
CDR3: CASSLGPGEQFF

size: NA
J: TRBJ2-3
D: TRBD1
V: TRBV30
DNA: TGTGCCACGGACAGGGGAAAGGATACGCAGTATTTT
CDR3: CATDRGKDTQYF

size: NA
J: TRBJ1-5
D: NA
V: TRBV5-8
DNA: TGTGCCAGCAGCTTGGGGACAGATAGCAATCAGCCCCAGCATTTT
CDR3: CASSLGTDSNQPQHF

size: NA
J: TRBJ2-1
D: NA
V: TRBV29-1
DNA: TGCAGCGTTGTCGACAATGAGCAGTTCTTC
CDR3: CSVVDNEQFF

size: once
J: TRBJ2-3
D: TRBD1
V: TRBV18
DNA: TGTGCCAGCTCACTAGGGGGCCCTAGCACAGATACGCAGTATTTT
CDR3: CASSLGGPSTDTQYF

size: NA
J: TRBJ2-7
D: NA
V: TRBV11-2
DNA: TGTGCCAGCAGCTTCGACCCACTAGAGTTTCCTTCCGAGCAGTACTTC
CDR3: CASSFDPLEFPSEQYF

size: NA
J: TRBJ2-7
D: NA
V: TRBV29-1
DNA: TGCAGCGTTTTTGGGGAGTTCTACGAGCAGTACTTC
CDR3: CSVFGEFYEQYF

size: NA
J: TRBJ1-1
D: TRBD1
V: TRBV5-4
DNA: TGTGCCAGCAGCACTCCGGGACAGGGGGCGTCTACTGAAGCTTTCTTT
CDR3: CASSTPGQGASTEAFF

size: NA
J: TRBJ2-1
D: TRBD2
V: TRBV10-3
DNA: TGTGCCATCAGCCCCGAAGGGACTAGCGGCAATGAGCAGTTCTTC
CDR3: CAISPEGTSGNEQFF

size: NA
J: TRBJ1-5
D: NA
V: TRBV7-9
DNA: TGTGCCAGCAGCTTAGGAGTAGGTCAGGGGCTGGGTCAGCCCCAGCATTTT
CDR3: CASSLGVGQGLGQPQHF

size: NA
J: TRBJ2-1
D: NA
V: TRBV19
DNA: TGTGCCACCCTGGGAGGGGGTTTAGAGCAGTTCTTC
CDR3: CATLGGGLEQFF

size: NA
J: TRBJ1-1
D: NA
V: TRBV5-6
DNA: TGTGCCAGCAGCTTTGGGGGCATGAACACTGAAGCTTTCTTT
CDR3: CASSFGGMNTEAFF

size: NA
J: TRBJ2-1
D: TRBD1
V: TRBV19
DNA: TGTGCCAGTAGTAGGACCGCGGGGGACAGGGGGCCTGATGAGCAGTTCTTC
CDR3: CASSRTAGDRGPDEQFF

size: NA
J: TRBJ1-1
D: TRBD1
V: TRBV7-3
DNA: TGTGCCAGCAGCCCCCATGGACAGGGAGTGACTGAAGCTTTCTTT
CDR3: CASSPHGQGVTEAFF

size: NA
J: TRBJ2-2
D: NA
V: TRBV29-1
DNA: TGCAGCGTTGCTCGTACCAACAGTGCCGGGGAGCTGTTTTTT
CDR3: CSVARTNSAGELFF

size: NA
J: TRBJ1-1
D: TRBD1
V: TRBV5-5
DNA: TGTGCCAGCAGCTTACAGGGGGACACTGAAGCTTTCTTT
CDR3: CASSLQGDTEAFF

size: once
J: TRBJ2-5
D: NA
V: TRBV27
DNA: TGTGCCAGCAGTTTGGAGGGACAAGAGACCCAGTACTTC
CDR3: CASSLEGQETQYF

size: NA
J: TRBJ2-1
D: TRBD2
V: TRBV9
DNA: TGTGCCAGCAGTGGCGGGGGGCGAGGGAATGAGCAGTTCTTC
CDR3: CASSGGGRGNEQFF

size: NA
J: TRBJ2-1
D: TRBD2
V: TRBV18
DNA: TGTGCCAGCTCACCAGAGACTAGCCCCTACAATGAGCAGTTCTTC
CDR3: CASSPETSPYNEQFF

size: many
J: TRBJ2-6
D: TRBD1
V: TRBV6-1
DNA: TGTGCCACACAGACAGGGGAGGCCCACGTCCTGACTTTC
CDR3: CATQTGEAHVLTF

size: once
J: TRBJ1-1
D: NA
V: TRBV11-2
DNA: TGTGCCAGCAGCTTAGGACAGAACACTGAAGCTTTCTTT
CDR3: CASSLGQNTEAFF

size: once
J: TRBJ2-2
D: TRBD1
V: TRBV11-3
DNA: TGTGCCAGCAGCTTAGATTGGGGGACAGGCGGGGAGCTGTTTTTT
CDR3: CASSLDWGTGGELFF

size: NA
J: TRBJ2-1
D: NA
V: TRBV27
DNA: TGTGCCAGCAGTCCCGGGACCTACAATGAGCAGTTCTTC
CDR3: CASSPGTYNEQFF

size: few
J: TRBJ2-4
D: NA
V: TRBV6-1
DNA: TGTGCCAGCAGTGCGGGGGTGGGGGAGGAGCTAGCCAAAAACATTCAGTACTTC
CDR3: CASSAGVGEELAKNIQYF

size: few
J: TRBJ2-2
D: NA
V: TRBV7-3
DNA: TGTGCCAGCAGCTTACTGAACTCCGGGGAGCTGTTTTTT
CDR3: CASSLLNSGELFF

size: NA
J: TRBJ1-5
D: NA
V: TRBV19
DNA: TGTGCCAGTAAGACACGGGATAGCAATCAGCCCCAGCATTTT
CDR3: CASKTRDSNQPQHF

size: NA
J: TRBJ1-2
D: TRBD1
V: TRBV2
DNA: TGTGCCATACGGGACAGCCAAACTAACTATGGCTACACCTTC
CDR3: CAIRDSQTNYGYTF

size: NA
J: TRBJ2-2
D: NA
V: TRBV6-5
DNA: TGTGCCAGTCGAAGGACAAACACCGGGGAGCTGTTTTTT
CDR3: CASRRTNTGELFF

size: NA
J: TRBJ2-7
D: NA
V: TRBV19
DNA: TGTGCCAGTAGTATAAATTCTTACGAGCAGTACTTC
CDR3: CASSINSYEQYF

size: NA
J: TRBJ1-1
D: TRBD1
V: TRBV4-1
DNA: TGCGCCAGCAGCCCTCTTCAGGGACAGGTTAACACTGAAGCTTTCTTT
CDR3: CASSPLQGQVNTEAFF

size: NA
J: TRBJ2-1
D: NA
V: TRBV19
DNA: TGTGCCAGTAGTATAGTCGGGTCGGGCTCCTACAATGAGCAGTTCTTC
CDR3: CASSIVGSGSYNEQFF